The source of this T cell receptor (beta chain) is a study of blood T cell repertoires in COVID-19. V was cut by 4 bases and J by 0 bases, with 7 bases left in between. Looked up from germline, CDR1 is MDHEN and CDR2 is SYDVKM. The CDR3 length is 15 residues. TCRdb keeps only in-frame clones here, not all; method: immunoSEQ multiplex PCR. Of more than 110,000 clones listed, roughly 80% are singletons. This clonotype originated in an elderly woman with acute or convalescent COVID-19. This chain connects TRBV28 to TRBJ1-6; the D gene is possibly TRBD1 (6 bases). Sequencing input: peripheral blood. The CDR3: CASSWTVSYNSPLHF. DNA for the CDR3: TGTGCCAGCAGTTGGACAGTCTCCTATAATTCACCCCTCCACTTT. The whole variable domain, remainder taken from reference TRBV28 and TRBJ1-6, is DVKVTQSSRYLVKRTGEKVFLECVQDMDHENMFWYRQDPGLGLRLIYFSYDVKMKEKGDIPEGYSVSREKKERFSLILESASTNQTSMYLCASSWTVSYNSPLHFGNGTRLTVT.